The source of this T cell receptor beta chain is a study of cytomegalovirus exposure and HLA in healthy donors. Study details: From HLA-typed donors, an early data release held around 85 million unique TCRs.

PCR involved 60 Vbeta and 13 Jbeta primers. Sequenced by immunoSEQ multiplex PCR; TCRdb stores in-frame clones only, minus some. The sample has fewer than 150,000 clones; 74% are singletons. Comment on this clone: The antigen remains undetermined.

Germline trimming cut 5 bases from V and 7 bases from J; bases unmatched to any gene: 7. CDR1 and CDR2 from the germline V gene are SGHVS and FNYEAQ. CDR3 size: 13 residues. At sampling all donors were nominally healthy, likely with unrecorded immune exposures. Study-level points and caveats: A later analysis found TCR association rates differed by HLA locus, highest for DRB1 and lowest for HLA-C. Reported findings show TCR beta sequences accurately forecast HLA-A and HLA-B alleles in most subjects.

The sequence was collected from a woman between 40 and 50 years old in good health and CMV-seropositive. The J gene is TRBJ2-5, the V gene TRBV7-6; 7 nucleotides agree with TRBD1. Sequencing used PBMCs. The CDR3: CASSRQGGGTQYF. The CDR3 DNA sequence: TGTGCCAGCAGCCGACAGGGCGGTGGGACCCAGTACTTC.